One sample yielded the 18 T cell receptor beta chains listed below, sequenced in a study of neurological immune-mediated disorders. TCRdb re-called the 5' RACE reads with MiXCR, one entry per CDR3 protein. The sample holds around 33,000 distinct CDR3 sequences; under 9.5% are singletons and the top ten take roughly 4.4%. The sequenced sample was PBMCs. The receptors come from a woman aged 40 to 50 in good health.

This clonotype came up many times. The chain is built from TRBV5-1 and TRBJ1-2; a possible D gene is TRBD1 (5 bases). Germline V gene data show CDR1 as SGHRS and CDR2 as YFSETQ. Trimming stripped 5 bases from V and 3 bases from J, with 14 bases between. The CDR3 runs 14 residues. CDR3 coding DNA: TGCGCCAGCAGTCCAGCCGGGGGGGACTATGGCTACACCTTC. Translating gives CASSPAGGDYGYTF.

By frequency in the sample, this clonotype is medium-sized. The rearrangement links TRBV20-1 to TRBJ2-2; maybe TRBD2 (6 bases). CDR3 length: 15 amino acids. From germline, CDR1 is DFQATT and CDR2 SNEGSKA (reference sequence). The V and J ends lost 6 bases and 0 bases respectively, with 14 bases between them. The CDR3 region is CSASDWGANTGELFF. In DNA form, the CDR3 reads TGCAGTGCATCTGACTGGGGGGCGAACACCGGGGAGCTGTTTTTT.

This clonotype was seen at least ten times. The V gene is TRBV28, the J gene TRBJ1-1; 7 nucleotides line up with TRBD1. The CDR3 covers 15 residues. Germline CDR1 reads MDHEN; CDR2 reads SYDVKM. The junction had 6 bases not matched to a gene; V was cut back by 4 bases and J by 1 base. In DNA, the CDR3 is TGTGCCAGCAGTTCCCCGGACAGGAAGAACACTGAAGCTTTCTTT. Translation: CASSSPDRKNTEAFF.

There are a few counts of this clonotype. V gene TRBV20-1 combines with J gene TRBJ1-4; no definite D call. This CDR3 contains 17 residues. V lost 0 bases to trimming and J lost 2 bases, with 16 bases between them. Germline V lookup: CDR1 DFQATT, CDR2 SNEGSKA (reference sequence). In DNA form, the CDR3 reads TGCAGTGCTAGAGATCGTGAGGGAGCGGTGACTAATGAAAAACTGTTTTTT. This translates into CSARDREGAVTNEKLFF.

This clonotype showed up many times. The V call is TRBV2, the J call TRBJ2-7; 7 positions agree with TRBD2. CDR1 is SNHLY, CDR2 FYNNEI, per germline. The CDR3 consists of 14 residues. Losses at the gene ends were 7 bases for V and 2 bases for J; bases not matched to a gene: 8. CDR3 protein: CASIPGGLPYEQYF. DNA of the CDR3: TGTGCCAGCATTCCGGGAGGACTTCCCTACGAGCAGTACTTC.

This clonotype was observed many times. V is TRBV5-4 and J is TRBJ2-3; possible D gene TRBD1, 5 bases. V was cut by 4 bases and J by 3 bases, with 9 bases left in between. The CDR3 runs 13 residues. Germline V lookup: CDR1 SGHNT, CDR2 YYREEE (reference sequence). The CDR3 reads CASSRTGTDTQYF. As DNA, the CDR3 is TGTGCCAGCAGCCGAACAGGTACAGATACGCAGTATTTT.

This clonotype was seen ten or more times. Germline and junction disagree at one end, which may indicate a read error. The chain carries TRBV7-8 and TRBJ2-3; D gene uncertain. In germline, CDR1 is SGHVS, CDR2 FQNEAQ. The length of the CDR3 is 12 residues. CDR3 sequence: CASSLVSSHPLF. The CDR3 DNA sequence: TGTGCCAGCAGCTTGGTCTCCTCGCACCCTCTTTTT. Full variable domain (remainder filled in from reference TRBV7-8 and TRBJ2-3): GAGVSQSPRYKVAKRGQDVALRCDPISGHVSLFWYQQALGQGPEFLTYFQNEAQLDKSGLPSDRFFAERPEGSVSTLKIQRTQQEDSAVYLCASSLVSSHPLFGPGTRLTVL.

In its sample, this clonotype was seen a few times. This may come from a read error, since a much larger clone is one base off. The chain recombines TRBV9 with TRBJ1-5; D ambiguous. Trimming cost V 4 bases and J 3 bases, with 17 bases left between them. This CDR3 has 16 amino acids. Germline V gene lookup returns CDR1 SGDLS and CDR2 YYNGEE. As DNA, the CDR3 is TGTGCCAGCAGCCCCTCACCGGGTGTGATCAATCAGCCCCAGCATTTT. It yields the protein CASSPSPGVINQPQHF. Drawing the rest from reference TRBV9 and TRBJ1-5, the complete variable domain is DSGVTQTPKHLITATGQRVTLRCSPRSGDLSVYWYQQSLDQGLQFLIQYYNGEERAKGNILERFSAQQFPDLHSELNLSSLELGDSALYFCASSPSPGVINQPQHFGDGTRLSIL.

There are many counts of this clonotype. J is TRBJ2-4 and V is TRBV27; a weak D match, TRBD1 (5 bases). V was shortened by 4 bases and J by 12 bases, with 16 bases between the two germline ends. CDR3 size: 13 residues. Germline CDR1 is MNHEY and CDR2 is SMNVEV (reference sequence). In DNA, the CDR3 is TGTGCCAGCAGTTCCTCCAGGGCAGGGTATCAGTACTTC. Translating gives CASSSSRAGYQYF.

This clonotype was picked up many times. This chain links TRBV6-5 with TRBJ1-2; 11 bases agree with TRBD1. CDR3 length: 17 amino acids. Germline assignment: CDR1 MNHEY and CDR2 SVGAGI. V lost 0 bases and J lost 0; bases outside the gene matches: 3. CDR3 DNA: TGTGCCAGCAGTTACTCGGGGACAGGGGGAGCTAACTATGGCTACACCTTC. Its protein product is CASSYSGTGGANYGYTF.

This clonotype occurred many times. This sequence joins TRBV11-2 and TRBJ2-5; TRBD2 might be the D (5 bases). Germline CDR1 SGHAT, CDR2 FQNNGV. V was clipped by 6 bases and J by 5 bases, with 19 bases between them. The CDR3 has 15 residues. The CDR3 loop is CASSQGSGMRETQYF. CDR3 coding DNA: TGTGCCAGCAGTCAAGGGTCGGGGATGCGCGAGACCCAGTACTTC.

The V call is TRBV20-1, the J call TRBJ2-1; 11 nucleotides line up with TRBD1. The ends lost 1 base at V and 8 bases at J; junction bases unmatched: 4. Germline V gene sequence: CDR1 DFQATT, CDR2 SNEGSKA (reference sequence). There are 14 residues in the CDR3. CDR3 DNA: TGCAGTGCTAGAGGATGGACAGGGGGCGATGAGCAGTTCTTC. As protein: CSARGWTGGDEQFF.

This clonotype showed up many times. The rearrangement joins TRBV4-1 to TRBJ1-6, with D maybe TRBD1 (5 bases). The germline V gene has CDR1 MGHRA and CDR2 YSYEKL. This CDR3 has 17 amino acids. The ends were cut back, 0 bases at V and 10 bases at J, with 19 bases in the middle. The CDR3 DNA reads TGCGCCAGCAGCCAAGATCCTGGGGGGAGGGCACGCTCACCCCTCCACTTT. Its translation is CASSQDPGGRARSPLHF.

Turning to this clonotype: A read error may account for a junction end that differs from germline. The chain employs TRBV7-9 and TRBJ2-7, with 7 bases identical to TRBD1. The CDR3 length is 15 residues. Germline V gives CDR1 SEHNR, CDR2 FQNEAQ (reference sequence). The CDR3 sequence: CANSLPRDSIYELYF. The CDR3 DNA is TGTGCCAACAGCTTACCCCGGGACAGTATCTACGAGCTGTACTTC.

In this sample, this clonotype turned up many times. V and J are TRBV19 and TRBJ1-2; D is unclear. The CDR3 loop spans 14 amino acids. Looked up from germline, CDR1 is LNHDA and CDR2 is SQIVND (reference sequence). The V end lost 1 base, the J end lost 7 bases, and 13 bases lay between the germline ends. DNA for the CDR3: TGTGCCAGTAGTATAGCGGGGAATATCGGTGGCTACACCTTC. It specifies CASSIAGNIGGYTF.

This clonotype was found many times. The gene calls are TRBV20-1 and TRBJ2-1, with TRBD2 as a possible D gene (5 bases). Trimming pared 0 bases from V and 4 bases from J, leaving 19 bases between. This CDR3 comprises 17 residues. The germline gives CDR1 DFQATT, CDR2 SNEGSKA (reference sequence). Written as DNA, the CDR3 is TGCAGTGCTAGAGATCGCCTAGGACTCCTGACTTACAATGAGCAGTTCTTC. Protein product: CSARDRLGLLTYNEQFF.

This clonotype was counted between two and nine times. A clone one base away is much larger, so this may be a read error. J is TRBJ1-1 and V is TRBV7-8; D is undetermined. The CDR3 totals 13 residues. The germline V gene encodes CDR1 SGHVS and CDR2 FQNEAQ. This CDR3 is CTSSLEGKTEAFF. The CDR3 nucleotides read TGTACCAGCAGCTTAGAGGGCAAAACTGAAGCTTTCTTT.

This clonotype is medium-sized in the sample. The chain employs TRBV6-2 or TRBV6-3 and TRBJ2-5, with D possibly TRBD1 on 5 matching bases. The CDR3 length is 11 residues. The V and J ends lost 5 bases and 8 bases respectively, with 9 bases between them. The V gene's germline CDR1 is MNHEY and CDR2 SVGEGT. In nucleotides, the CDR3 is TGTGCCAGCAGTCTCAGGGAAACCCAGTACTTC. It translates to CASSLRETQYF.